The 25 T cell receptor beta chains given below trace back to one sample, sequenced in a study of T-cell memory formation after mild COVID-19. MiXCR, run by TCRdb on the 5' RACE reads, gives a single entry per CDR3 protein. The top ten clones hold around 13% of a sample with about 560,000 distinct CDR3 sequences, about a sixth of them seen once. Sequenced input: PBMCs or a T cell subset sorted from them (not recorded which). These receptors originate from an adult woman who had mild COVID-19 (a few samples of this study predate the infection). Cell type and time point are not known.

This clonotype came up a few times. In DNA, the CDR3 is TGTGCCACCAGTGATTATGGCGGGCTATACAATGAGCAGTTCTTC. Its protein is CATSDYGGLYNEQFF. The chain has TRBV24-1 and TRBJ2-1; weak D call: TRBD2 (5 bases). The V end lost 2 bases, the J end lost 4 bases, and 11 bases lay between the germline ends. Germline CDR1 KGHDR, CDR2 SFDVKD. The CDR3 totals 15 residues.

This clonotype was seen a handful of times. The J gene is TRBJ2-3, the V gene TRBV4-1; 10 bases line up with TRBD1. V shed 4 bases, J shed 2 bases, and the junction held 9 bases outside the gene matches. The CDR3 runs to 17 residues. CDR1 and CDR2 from the germline V gene are MGHRA and YSYEKL. CDR3 nucleotides: TGCGCCAGCAGCCCTTCTCCCGACAGGGGGCTCACAGATACGCAGTATTTT. Residues: CASSPSPDRGLTDTQYF.

This clonotype has a handful of counts. CDR3: CAPSPDRANTGELFF. The CDR3 DNA is TGTGCCCCCTCCCCGGACAGGGCGAACACCGGGGAGCTGTTTTTT. This chain connects TRBV7-9 to TRBJ2-2, with 8 bases identical to TRBD1. J gave up 0 bases and V 11 bases, and 8 bases lay outside the gene matches. The V gene's germline CDR1 is SEHNR and CDR2 FQNEAQ (reference sequence). The CDR3 covers 15 residues.

In its sample, this clonotype was seen a few times. This chain connects TRBV3-1 to TRBJ2-1, with 7 bases lining up with TRBD2. Unmatched junction bases numbered 9, after V lost 4 bases and J lost 0 bases. This CDR3 is built from 17 residues. The germline V gene has CDR1 LGHDT and CDR2 YNNKEL (reference sequence). The CDR3 protein is CASSLSGAASSYNEQFF. The DNA for the CDR3 is TGTGCCAGCAGCCTCAGCGGGGCCGCGAGCTCCTACAATGAGCAGTTCTTC.

This clonotype has just a few counts. V gene TRBV29-1 combines with J gene TRBJ2-2; no reliable D call. With 5 bases removed from V and 5 bases from J, the gap between germline ends came to 9 bases. Looked up from germline, CDR1 is SQVTM and CDR2 is ANQGSEA. This CDR3 is built from 12 residues. Here the CDR3 reads CSVTSRTGELFF. The CDR3, as DNA: TGCAGCGTTACGTCGAGGACCGGGGAGCTGTTTTTT.

In DNA form, the CDR3 reads TGTGCCAGCAGCCCCTATCCGACAGGCGTTCCCTACGAGCAGTACTTC. This encodes CASSPYPTGVPYEQYF. The rearrangement uses TRBV3-1 and TRBJ2-7; D might be TRBD1 (6 bases). V was clipped by 4 bases and J by 2 bases, with 18 bases between them. Germline-derived CDR1 and CDR2 are LGHDT and YNNKEL (reference sequence). The CDR3 extends over 16 amino acids.

This chain joins TRBV13 and TRBJ2-1; TRBD2 matches 9 bases. The CDR3 extends over 15 amino acids. The ends lost 5 bases at V and 4 bases at J; junction bases unmatched: 6. Germline CDR1 reads PRHDT; CDR2 reads FYEKMQ (reference sequence). The CDR3 sequence is CASSRGLAVYNEQFF. The CDR3 nucleotides read TGTGCCAGCAGCCGGGGACTAGCTGTGTACAATGAGCAGTTCTTC.

This clonotype was recorded a few times. The chain uses TRBV9 and TRBJ1-2; TRBD1 might be the D (5 bases). CDR1 SGDLS and CDR2 YYNGEE come from the germline V gene. V lost 0 bases to trimming and J lost 6 bases, with 12 bases between them. The CDR3 has 14 amino acids. In DNA, the CDR3 is TGTGCCAGCAGCGTAGCTGCAGGGTTCAATGGCTACACCTTC. Protein product: CASSVAAGFNGYTF. Combining the CDR3 with reference TRBV9 and TRBJ1-2 gives the whole variable domain DSGVTQTPKHLITATGQRVTLRCSPRSGDLSVYWYQQSLDQGLQFLIQYYNGEERAKGNILERFSAQQFPDLHSELNLSSLELGDSALYFCASSVAAGFNGYTFGSGTRLTVV.

This chain uses TRBV5-6 with TRBJ1-2; the D is unclear. This CDR3 spans 15 amino acids. The germline CDR1 and CDR2 sequences are SGHDT and YYEEEE. V gave up 0 bases and J gave up 4 bases, with 13 bases separating them. The CDR3 coding sequence is TGTGCCAGCAGCTTGGCCGGCAGACCCATCTATGGCTACACCTTC. Protein: CASSLAGRPIYGYTF.

This clonotype was picked up many times. The chain has TRBV5-1 and TRBJ2-7, with unresolved D. Trimming removed 0 bases at V and 5 bases at J, with 9 bases between. In germline, CDR1 is SGHRS, CDR2 YFSETQ. The CDR3 has 13 amino acids. This CDR3 is CASSLDRLNEQYF. The CDR3 bases are TGCGCCAGCAGCTTGGATCGTCTGAACGAGCAGTACTTC.

J is TRBJ2-3 and V is TRBV7-3; maybe TRBD2 (5 bases). Trimming pared 1 base from V and 1 base from J, leaving 6 bases between. The CDR3 runs to 14 residues. Germline V lookup: CDR1 SGHTA, CDR2 FQGTGA. The CDR3 DNA reads TGTGCCAGCAGCTTAATGGGAGGCACAGATACGCAGTATTTT. Translation gives CASSLMGGTDTQYF.

The chain recombines TRBV7-8 with TRBJ1-1; 7 bases line up with TRBD1. Germline trimming cut 5 bases from V and 10 bases from J; bases unmatched to any gene: 7. Germline loops: CDR1 SGHVS, CDR2 FQNEAQ. The CDR3 consists of 12 residues. CDR3 sequence: CASSARGFAAFF. The DNA for the CDR3 is TGTGCCAGCAGCGCCAGGGGGTTCGCAGCTTTCTTT.

This chain links TRBV7-2 with TRBJ2-2; 8 nucleotides match TRBD1. The length of the CDR3 is 15 residues. Trimming took 3 bases from V and 4 from J; bases not matched to a gene: 4. The germline CDR1 and CDR2 sequences are SGHTA and FQGNSA. As DNA, the CDR3 is TGTGCCAGCAGCTTCAGGGGGCAGGGCACCGGGGAGCTGTTTTTT. This translates into CASSFRGQGTGELFF.

This clonotype was detected many times. The chain combines TRBV6-5 with TRBJ2-1, with TRBD2 matching 10 bases. Germline V gene data show CDR1 as MNHEY and CDR2 as SVGAGI. CDR3 length: 17 amino acids. The J segment lost 7 bases and the V segment lost 0 bases, leaving 9 bases of the junction unmatched. CDR3 DNA sequence: TGTGCCAGCAGTTACTCCGTCAGCGGGGGGGCCGGTAATGAGCAGTTCTTC. Amino acids: CASSYSVSGGAGNEQFF.

The table lists this clonotype with a few counts. The gene calls are TRBV4-2 and TRBJ2-7; unclear D gene. The CDR3 is 14 amino acids. Trimming removed 0 bases at V and 2 bases at J, with 8 bases between. CDR1 and CDR2 (germline): LGHNA, YNFKEQ. The CDR3 loop is CASSQENSPYEQYF. The CDR3 nucleotides are TGTGCCAGCAGCCAAGAGAACAGTCCCTACGAGCAGTACTTC.

The chain carries TRBV6-6 and TRBJ2-1; unclear D gene. The CDR3 is 15 amino acids. Germline-derived CDR1 and CDR2 are MNHNY and SVGAGI (reference sequence). Trimming pared 5 bases from V and 4 bases from J, leaving 15 bases between. Here the CDR3 reads CASSTDPPEYNEQFF. In nucleotides, the CDR3 is TGTGCCAGCAGTACCGACCCCCCGGAATACAATGAGCAGTTCTTC.

This clonotype has more than one count but fewer than ten. The CDR3 here is CATSSGRRNTGELFF. CDR3 DNA: TGTGCCACCAGTTCGGGACGGCGAAACACCGGGGAGCTGTTTTTT. This rearrangement joins TRBV24-1 to TRBJ2-2; the D gene could be TRBD1 or TRBD2 (5 bases each). Germline V gives CDR1 KGHDR, CDR2 SFDVKD. The ends were cut back, 6 bases at V and 2 bases at J, with 12 bases in the middle. The CDR3 loop spans 15 amino acids.

The chain joins TRBV7-8 to TRBJ2-3; D may correspond to TRBD1 or TRBD2 (5 bases each). The CDR3 covers 14 residues. V gave up 7 bases and J gave up 8 bases, with 19 bases separating them. Germline CDR1 SGHVS, CDR2 FQNEAQ. The DNA for the CDR3 is TGTGCCAGCACCCGGCAACCGGGGCTGGGTACGCAGTATTTT. Amino acids: CASTRQPGLGTQYF.

In this sample, this clonotype turned up a few times. The chain employs TRBV6-2 or TRBV6-3 and TRBJ2-3; TRBD2 matches at 13 bases. The J segment lost 7 bases and the V segment lost 0 bases, leaving 4 bases of the junction unmatched. Germline V gene sequence: CDR1 MNHEY, CDR2 SVGEGT. The CDR3 runs 16 residues. The CDR3 reads CASSYSPGLAGNTQYF. In DNA, the CDR3 is TGTGCCAGCAGTTACTCGCCGGGACTAGCGGGGAATACGCAGTATTTT.

This clonotype was recorded a few times. This chain connects TRBV5-1 to TRBJ2-7; the D is unclear. The germline CDR1 and CDR2 sequences are SGHRS and YFSETQ. The CDR3 runs to 13 residues. V lost 2 bases to trimming and J lost 4 bases, with 10 bases between them. CDR3 protein: CASSFRRGYEQYF. CDR3 sequence (DNA): TGCGCCAGCAGCTTCCGACGCGGATACGAGCAGTACTTC.

This clonotype was seen only a few times. J is TRBJ2-1 and V is TRBV15; D gene unclear. The CDR3 consists of 16 residues. Germline CDR1 reads LNHNV; CDR2 reads YYDKDF (reference sequence). V lost 4 bases to trimming and J lost 7 bases, with 20 bases between them. CDR3 protein: CATSIKAAGPRNEQFF. As DNA, the CDR3 is TGTGCCACCAGCATTAAGGCGGCAGGACCTCGGAATGAGCAGTTCTTC.

The chain carries TRBV5-1 and TRBJ2-6; maybe TRBD1 (5 bases). Trimming removed 2 bases from V and 2 bases from J, with 8 bases in between. The CDR3 length is 15 residues. The germline gives CDR1 SGHRS, CDR2 YFSETQ. The CDR3: CASSLAGTGANVLTF. CDR3 sequence (DNA): TGCGCCAGCAGCTTAGCAGGGACTGGGGCCAACGTCCTGACTTTC. Full variable domain (outside the CDR3, taken from reference TRBV5-1 and TRBJ2-6): KAGVTQTPRYLIKTRGQQVTLSCSPISGHRSVSWYQQTPGQGLQFLFEYFSETQRNKGNFPGRFSGRQFSNSRSEMNVSTLELGDSALYLCASSLAGTGANVLTFGAGSRLTVL.

The chain is built from TRBV5-5 and TRBJ1-1, with D perhaps TRBD1 (5 bases). The CDR3 length is 15 residues. The V gene's germline CDR1 is SGHKS and CDR2 YYEKEE (reference sequence). Between the trimmed V and J ends, which lost 3 bases and 1 base, there was a span of 13 bases. This CDR3 reads CASSYYGRGNTEAFF. The CDR3 nucleotides read TGTGCCAGCAGCTACTATGGAAGGGGGAACACTGAAGCTTTCTTT.

This clonotype was picked up a small number of times. This chain uses TRBV6-5 with TRBJ2-7; 12 bases fit TRBD2. Germline trimming cut 2 bases from V and 0 bases from J; bases unmatched to any gene: 5. The CDR3 has 17 residues. In germline, CDR1 is MNHEY, CDR2 SVGAGI. CDR3 nucleotide sequence: TGTGCCAGCAGTTACATCGGACTAGCGGGAAACTCCTACGAGCAGTACTTC. It encodes CASSYIGLAGNSYEQYF.

The chain links TRBV15 to TRBJ1-4, with D unclear. Germline CDR1 is LNHNV and CDR2 is YYDKDF (reference sequence). This CDR3 spans 15 amino acids. Trimming shortened V by 0 bases and J by 7 bases, and 12 bases separated the two germline ends. The CDR3 sequence: CATSREGLPGEKLFF. As DNA, the CDR3 is TGTGCCACCAGCAGAGAAGGCTTACCGGGTGAAAAACTGTTTTTT.